This T cell receptor (beta chain) was recovered during a study of cytomegalovirus exposure and HLA in healthy donors. Study background: The roughly 700 first-cohort repertoires shared a platform with the 120 validation repertoires, as reported in a later analysis. Study conclusions and caveats: Associated with cytomegalovirus, according to the listing, were 170 or so TCR beta chains. TCR clusters originating in the first cohort tended to co-occur in the roughly 130 validation repertoires, according to a later analysis.

Points on this clone: The antigen remains undetermined.

The donors were part of the roughly 110-subject validation cohort, which stood apart from the approximately 670-subject first cohort. The method was immunoSEQ multiplex PCR; TCRdb's version includes in-frame clones alone and lacks a portion of them. This sample has roughly 140,000 clones, with approximately 89% found just once. Per the germline V gene, CDR1 is MNHEY and CDR2 is SMNVEV (reference sequence). The V segment lost 6 bases and the J segment 4 bases; nucleotides outside the gene matches: 3. The CDR3 contains 14 residues. The sample comprised PBMCs. The sequence came from a man aged 18-30 years in good health and CMV-seronegative. This chain links TRBV27 with TRBJ2-3; 11 nucleotides agree with TRBD2. The CDR3 nucleotides are TGTGCCAGCAGAACTAGCGGGAGACCAGATACGCAGTATTTT. It specifies CASRTSGRPDTQYF.